The 28 T cell receptor beta chains below were found in one sample sequenced in a study of T cell repertoires in cytomegalovirus infection. MiXCR, run by TCRdb on the reads, gives a single entry per CDR3 protein. The sample contains fewer than 550,000 distinct CDR3 sequences, around 27% of which appear only once. Sequenced material: PBMCs. The receptors shown here come from a human donor in good health (CMV status not recorded). Some clones in this sample may be carry-over from other donors' samples.

Many counts were recorded for this clonotype. This chain links TRBV6-5 with TRBJ2-4; 9 nucleotides align to TRBD1. The V gene's germline CDR1 is MNHEY and CDR2 SVGAGI. This CDR3 has 15 residues. V lost 9 bases and J lost 6; bases outside the gene matches: 12. CDR3 nucleotide sequence: TGTGCCAGAAACCGGAGGGACAGGGAGCGAAACATTCAGTACTTC. Its protein is CARNRRDRERNIQYF.

In this sample, this clonotype turned up many times. The CDR3 sequence is CASSLMWGADTEAFF. The CDR3 region has the DNA TGTGCCAGCAGCTTAATGTGGGGCGCGGACACTGAAGCTTTCTTT. The chain joins TRBV7-2 to TRBJ1-1; weak D call: TRBD1 (5 bases). The CDR3 spans 15 residues. Trimming took 2 bases from V and 3 from J, leaving 13 bases between them. Per the germline V gene, CDR1 is SGHTA and CDR2 is FQGNSA.

This clonotype has at least ten counts. The rearrangement links TRBV7-3 to TRBJ2-1; the D gene is possibly TRBD1 (6 bases). The germline CDR1 and CDR2 sequences are SGHTA and FQGTGA. The length of the CDR3 is 15 residues. V shed 4 bases and J shed 8 bases, with 18 bases lying between them. The CDR3 nucleotides are TGTGCCAGCAGCTCCTCCACGGGACCAGGGGATGAGCAGTTCTTC. Translation gives CASSSSTGPGDEQFF.

J is TRBJ2-1 and V is TRBV6-2 or TRBV6-3; 9 bases are shared with TRBD2. CDR3 length equals 15 residues. Germline CDR1 MNHEY, CDR2 SVGEGT. V was clipped by 5 bases and J by 2 bases; unmatched bases: 4. CDR3 bases: TGTGCCAGCAGTCTAGCGGGAATTACCTACAATGAGCAGTTCTTC. It yields the protein CASSLAGITYNEQFF.

This clonotype was recorded a few times. The chain links TRBV10-3 to TRBJ2-3, with D hard to call. The CDR3 runs to 16 residues. Trimming shortened V by 4 bases and J by 6 bases, and 20 bases separated the two germline ends. The germline V gene encodes CDR1 ENHRY and CDR2 SYGVKD. The CDR3 coding sequence is TGTGCCATCAGTGTCGCCGCAGGAAGGGCTCGGGATACGCAGTATTTT. Amino acid sequence: CAISVAAGRARDTQYF.

This clonotype was observed a handful of times. The chain joins TRBV19 to TRBJ1-5; TRBD1 aligns across 7 bases. J was trimmed by 5 bases and V by 7 bases; bases with no gene match: 8. Germline V CDR1 and CDR2: LNHDA, SQIVND (reference sequence). CDR3 length equals 14 residues. The CDR3 region is CASTKGRGDQPQHF. Here the CDR3 DNA reads TGTGCCAGTACCAAGGGCAGGGGGGATCAGCCCCAGCATTTT. The entire variable domain, with the rest obtained from reference TRBV19 and TRBJ1-5, is as follows: DGGITQSPKYLFRKEGQNVTLSCEQNLNHDAMYWYRQDPGQGLRLIYYSQIVNDFQKGDIAEGYSVSREKKESFPLTVTSAQKNPTAFYLCASTKGRGDQPQHFGDGTRLSIL.

The chain couples TRBV11-2 to TRBJ1-2; TRBD1 aligns across 9 bases. The CDR3 has 14 amino acids. V dropped 6 bases and J dropped 6; count of bases not matched to a gene: 8. The germline V gene encodes CDR1 SGHAT and CDR2 FQNNGV. CDR3 nucleotides: TGTGCCAGCAGGTCTCCGGGACAGGGAGATGGCTACACCTTC. As protein: CASRSPGQGDGYTF.

The chain combines TRBV15 with TRBJ1-1; possible D gene TRBD1, 5 bases. V was shortened by 0 bases and J by 10 bases, with 12 bases between the two germline ends. The CDR3 covers 13 residues. From germline, CDR1 is LNHNV and CDR2 YYDKDF (reference sequence). The chain's CDR3 is CATSRDTHRGAFF. DNA for the CDR3: TGTGCCACCAGCAGAGATACTCATAGGGGAGCTTTCTTT.

The chain joins TRBV20-1 to TRBJ2-5; D is uncertain. The CDR3 is 13 residues long. Trimming took 1 base from V and 5 from J, leaving 11 bases between them. The V gene's germline CDR1 is DFQATT and CDR2 SNEGSKA (reference sequence). CDR3 DNA: TGCAGTGCTAGAGTTTTGGTGACTGAGACCCAGTACTTC. This codes for CSARVLVTETQYF.

V and J are TRBV28 and TRBJ2-7; 7 bases line up with TRBD1. The ends lost 8 bases at V and 5 bases at J; junction bases unmatched: 6. Germline V lookup: CDR1 MDHEN, CDR2 SYDVKM. The CDR3 is 12 residues long. The CDR3 sequence: CASRDQGDEQYF. CDR3 DNA sequence: TGTGCCAGCCGGGACCAGGGGGACGAGCAGTACTTC.

This clonotype was counted a few times. The chain has TRBV6-6 and TRBJ2-7; no reliable D call. Germline V CDR1 and CDR2: MNHNY, SVGAGI (reference sequence). The CDR3 consists of 15 residues. Trimming took 4 bases from V and 6 from J, leaving 19 bases between them. CDR3 in amino acids: CASSSFTTIASEQYF. CDR3 nucleotides: TGTGCCAGCAGTTCATTCACGACCATTGCCTCCGAGCAGTACTTC.

In its sample, this clonotype was seen a few times. J is TRBJ2-7 and V is TRBV27; 7 bases are shared with TRBD1. Germline-derived CDR1 and CDR2 are MNHEY and SMNVEV (reference sequence). The CDR3 contains 15 residues. V gave up 6 bases and J gave up 3 bases; unmatched junction bases: 11. This CDR3 is CASSPILGGGYEQYV. In nucleotides, the CDR3 is TGTGCCAGCAGCCCCATACTAGGGGGCGGCTACGAGCAGTACGTC.

This clonotype was recorded once. The rearrangement joins TRBV6-2 or TRBV6-3 to TRBJ1-1; TRBD1 aligns across 9 bases. This CDR3 is built from 17 residues. Germline V gene sequence: CDR1 MNHEY, CDR2 SVGEGT. Trimming cost V 6 bases and J 0 bases; bases outside gene matches: 11. For the CDR3, the DNA is TGTGCCAGCAGCTACGGACAGGGGCTGATTTTGAACACTGAAGCTTTCTTT. It yields the protein CASSYGQGLILNTEAFF.

The chain links TRBV28 to TRBJ2-7; TRBD1 agrees at 10 bases. The germline gives CDR1 MDHEN, CDR2 SYDVKM. V lost 4 bases, J lost 5 bases, and 8 bases stayed unmatched. The CDR3 consists of 15 residues. The CDR3 DNA reads as TGTGCCAGCAGTTCTCCGGGACAGGGGTGGAACGAGCAGTACGTC. It specifies CASSSPGQGWNEQYV.

A single count supports this clonotype. This chain joins TRBV19 and TRBJ2-2, with 14 nucleotides matching TRBD2. This CDR3 comprises 18 residues. The J segment lost 6 bases and the V segment lost 4 bases, leaving 10 bases of the junction unmatched. Germline CDR1 is LNHDA and CDR2 is SQIVND (reference sequence). CDR3 coding DNA: TGTGCCAGTAGTAGAGGACTAGCGGGAGGCTGGGACGCCGGGGAGCTGTTTTTT. This encodes CASSRGLAGGWDAGELFF.

This clonotype has a handful of counts. The chain uses TRBV7-6 and TRBJ2-5; D is ambiguous. The CDR3 extends over 14 amino acids. V was cut by 1 base and J by 4 bases, with 10 bases left in between. In germline, CDR1 is SGHVS, CDR2 FNYEAQ. The CDR3 sequence is CASSLVGYAETQYF. For the CDR3, the DNA is TGTGCCAGCAGCTTAGTGGGGTATGCAGAGACCCAGTACTTC. The full variable domain, its missing parts supplied by reference TRBV7-6 and TRBJ2-5, is GAGVSQSPRYKVTKRGQDVALRCDPISGHVSLYWYRQALGQGPEFLTYFNYEAQQDKSGLPNDRFSAERPEGSISTLTIQRTEQRDSAMYRCASSLVGYAETQYFGPGTRLLVL.

This clonotype was observed a handful of times. This rearrangement joins TRBV12-3 or TRBV12-4 to TRBJ1-5; 7 bases align to TRBD1. J was trimmed by 4 bases and V by 10 bases; bases with no gene match: 16. CDR3 length equals 16 residues. CDR3 coding DNA: TGTGCCAACGTCGTAGGCGGCAGGGGGACGAATCAGCCCCAGCATTTT. Translated: CANVVGGRGTNQPQHF.

The chain recombines TRBV6-2 or TRBV6-3 with TRBJ2-4; 7 bases fit TRBD1. The germline CDR1 and CDR2 sequences are MNHEY and SVGEGT. The CDR3 has 14 amino acids. After removal of 3 bases from V and 5 bases from J, the junction contained 4 bases not matched to a gene. The CDR3 DNA sequence: TGTGCCAGCAGTTATCGGGACAGACAAAACATTCAGTACTTC. It yields the protein CASSYRDRQNIQYF.

This clonotype was seen ten or more times. The CDR3 DNA sequence: TGTGCCAGTAGTCCCGACAGGGGGCAGCCCCAGCATTTT. It yields the protein CASSPDRGQPQHF. The gene calls are TRBV7-2 and TRBJ1-5, with 9 nucleotides matching TRBD1. Germline CDR1 SGHTA, CDR2 FQGNSA. V lost 9 bases to trimming and J lost 7 bases; unmatched junction nucleotides: 7. CDR3 length equals 13 residues.

J is TRBJ1-6 and V is TRBV12-3 or TRBV12-4, with D perhaps matching TRBD1 (5 bases). The CDR3 totals 18 residues. Trimming took 2 bases from V and 7 from J, leaving 21 bases between them. CDR3 region: CASSLTIDGAGYNSPLHF. The CDR3 region has the DNA TGTGCCAGCAGTTTAACAATCGACGGGGCAGGGTACAATTCACCCCTCCACTTT.

This clonotype was counted only a few times. As DNA, the CDR3 is TGTGCCAGCAGCCAGCGGACTACCTACAATGAGCAGTTCTTC. Its translation is CASSQRTTYNEQFF. This chain connects TRBV9 to TRBJ2-1; weak D call: TRBD2 (6 bases). Per the germline V gene, CDR1 is SGDLS and CDR2 is YYNGEE. The CDR3 spans 14 residues. Trimming stripped 4 bases from V and 2 bases from J, with 10 bases between.

This clonotype was seen more than once but under ten times. The chain recombines TRBV12-3 or TRBV12-4 with TRBJ1-1; D unclear. CDR3 size: 13 residues. Trimming left V 3 bases short and J 3 bases short, with 8 bases between. The DNA of the CDR3 is TGTGCCAGCAGTTTTTACCGGGACACTGAAGCTTTCTTT. This translates into CASSFYRDTEAFF.

V is TRBV10-3 and J is TRBJ2-7; possibly TRBD1 for D (6 bases). The CDR3 runs to 16 residues. Germline-derived CDR1 and CDR2 are ENHRY and SYGVKD. V was pared by 2 bases and J by 4 bases, with 18 bases between. DNA of the CDR3: TGTGCCATCAGTGAGCTTCAGGGGCCAGGTGGATACGAGCAGTACTTC. Protein: CAISELQGPGGYEQYF.

In its sample, this clonotype was seen a few times. V usage is TRBV28 and J usage is TRBJ1-4, with a weak D call TRBD1 (6 bases). Trimming took off 6 bases at V and 6 bases at J, with 14 bases between the two ends. The CDR3 runs 14 residues. Germline values: CDR1 MDHEN, CDR2 SYDVKM. CDR3 nucleotides: TGTGCCAGCAGCTCCCTGACAGGATATGAAAAACTGTTTTTT. This sequence encodes CASSSLTGYEKLFF. Full variable domain (remainder filled in from reference TRBV28 and TRBJ1-4): DVKVTQSSRYLVKRTGEKVFLECVQDMDHENMFWYRQDPGLGLRLIYFSYDVKMKEKGDIPEGYSVSREKKERFSLILESASTNQTSMYLCASSSLTGYEKLFFGSGTQLSVL.

This clonotype has only a few counts. The chain links TRBV7-9 to TRBJ1-4; D might be TRBD1 (5 bases). CDR3 length: 15 residues. CDR1 is SEHNR and CDR2 is FQNEAQ in the germline V gene (reference sequence). V was pared by 5 bases and J by 7 bases, with 17 bases between. CDR3 protein: CASSPTGTSGEKLFF. In DNA form, the CDR3 reads TGTGCCAGCAGCCCAACCGGGACTTCTGGTGAAAAACTGTTTTTT. The entire variable domain, with the rest obtained from reference TRBV7-9 and TRBJ1-4, is as follows: DTGVSQNPRHKITKRGQNVTFRCDPISEHNRLYWYRQTLGQGPEFLTYFQNEAQLEKSRLLSDRFSAERPKGSFSTLEIQRTEQGDSAMYLCASSPTGTSGEKLFFGSGTQLSVL.

This clonotype was recorded a few times. The chain combines TRBV4-3 with TRBJ2-1; D possibly corresponds to TRBD2 (6 bases). The CDR3 has 17 amino acids. Germline V gene lookup returns CDR1 LGHNA and CDR2 YSLEER. The V end lost 0 bases, the J end lost 2 bases, and 14 bases lay between the germline ends. CDR3 residues: CASSQDGGSGTYNEQFF. CDR3 DNA sequence: TGCGCCAGCAGCCAAGATGGAGGGAGTGGTACCTACAATGAGCAGTTCTTC.

The rearrangement uses TRBV29-1 and TRBJ2-1; D remains ambiguous. V was cut by 4 bases and J by 0 bases, with 10 bases left in between. Germline CDR1 reads SQVTM; CDR2 reads ANQGSEA. This CDR3 spans 14 amino acids. In DNA, the CDR3 is TGCAGCGTTGGAGGTGAAAGCTCCTACAATGAGCAGTTCTTC. It translates to CSVGGESSYNEQFF.

Details on this clonotype: With a much larger clone just one base away, this may be a read error. The V gene is TRBV7-2, the J gene TRBJ1-2, with TRBD1 matching 7 bases. Looked up from germline, CDR1 is SGHTA and CDR2 is FQGNSA. The CDR3 consists of 13 residues. After removal of 8 bases from V and 4 bases from J, the junction contained 7 bases not matched to a gene. The CDR3 spells CASGRDRLYGYTF. The CDR3 DNA sequence: TGTGCCAGCGGCCGGGACAGACTCTATGGCTACACCTTC.